This T cell receptor beta chain comes out of a study of cytomegalovirus exposure and HLA in healthy donors. Trimming took 3 bases from V and 11 from J; bases not matched to a gene: 10. The CDR3 has 14 residues. Germline CDR1 reads ENHRY; CDR2 reads SYGVKD. PCR primers comprised 60 Vbeta and 13 Jbeta primers. Here immunoSEQ multiplex PCR was the method, and the copy in TCRdb shows in-frame clones only, minus some. The repertoire has about 92,000 clones, around four fifths of them found once; the top ten carry approximately 7%. Source material: PBMCs. The source of this sequence is a man between 45 and 60 years old in good health and CMV-seropositive. The chain links TRBV10-3 to TRBJ1-5, with TRBD1 matching over 7 bases. The chain's CDR3 is CAISEGDSGRAQHF. CDR3 coding DNA: TGTGCCATCAGTGAAGGGGACAGTGGTCGGGCCCAGCATTTT.